The rows below give T cell receptor beta chains drawn from one sample of a study of T cell responses to AZD1222 COVID-19 vaccine. This table comes from immunoSEQ multiplex PCR, and its TCRdb copy is limited to in-frame clones, with some not included. The sample holds some 130,000 clones, just over 90% seen once. The sample consisted of peripheral blood, taken on day 0 of AZD1222 vaccination. The receptors stem from an adult in good health. The CDR3 runs from the conserved cysteine through the conserved F or W. A D gene is named only where the DNA matches it firmly. Rows may omit the clone size; those that give it use once, few, many or a size class.

TRBD2	TRBJ2-3	TRBV6-5	once	TGTGCCAGCCAGCGGGGGCCTCGCACAGATACGCAGTATTTT	CASQRGPRTDTQYF
TRBD1	TRBJ1-3	TRBV9	.	TGTGCCAGCAGCGGCCGGACAGGGGATCTTCCCGGAAACACCATATATTTT	CASSGRTGDLPGNTIYF
.	TRBJ1-2	TRBV6-5	.	TGTGCCAGCAGTTTCCAGGGGCTTGGCTACACCTTC	CASSFQGLGYTF
.	TRBJ1-3	TRBV28	.	TGTGCCAGCACCCGATCTGGAAACACCATATATTTT	CASTRSGNTIYF
.	TRBJ1-1	TRBV30	.	TGTGCCTGGAGTGTGTTAGGGAGCTATGGAGCTTTCTTT	CAWSVLGSYGAFF
TRBD2	TRBJ2-1	TRBV30	.	TGTGCCTGGAGTGTACGATCCGGGACTATCTACAATGAGCAGTTCTTC	CAWSVRSGTIYNEQFF
.	TRBJ1-1	TRBV5-1	.	TGCGCCAGCAGCTTGATGGACGGGAACACTGAAGCTTTCTTT	CASSLMDGNTEAFF
.	TRBJ2-7	TRBV28	.	TGTGCCAGCAGTTTGGCCGGCCCCGAAGGCAACGAGCAGTACTTC	CASSLAGPEGNEQYF
.	TRBJ2-7	TRBV18	.	TGTGCCAGCTCACCCTCGGAGTCCTACGAGCAGTACTTC	CASSPSESYEQYF
.	TRBJ2-2	TRBV14	.	TGTGCCAGCTCTACGGACACCTTCACCGGGGAGCTGTTTTTT	CASSTDTFTGELFF
TRBD1	TRBJ2-7	TRBV10-3	.	TGTGCCATCAGCTTGGGTACAGGGGGCGGACGGGACGAGCAGTACTTC	CAISLGTGGGRDEQYF
TRBD1	TRBJ1-3	TRBV29-1	.	TGCAGCGTGGAGACAGGGTGCCCTCTAATCTCTGGAAACACCATATATTTT	CSVETGCPLISGNTIYF
.	TRBJ2-7	TRBV13	few	TGTGCCAGCAGCAGGGATACAGGAGGACCCAGCTCCTACGAGCAGTACTTC	CASSRDTGGPSSYEQYF
TRBD1	TRBJ2-2	TRBV10-3	.	TGTGCCATCAGTGTGGACAGGACGTACACCGGGGAGCTGTTTTTT	CAISVDRTYTGELFF
.	TRBJ1-5	TRBV28	once	TGTGCCATCCCCGCCGGCAGGGTGAGCAATCAGCCCCAGCATTTT	CAIPAGRVSNQPQHF
TRBD1	TRBJ1-4	TRBV3-1/TRBV3-2	.	TGTGCCAGCAGCCCCAGGGCCCCAGGGGGCTGGGCTAATGAAAAACTGTTTTTT	CASSPRAPGGWANEKLFF
TRBD1	TRBJ2-1	TRBV28	.	TGTGCCAGCACTAAAATGGACAGGGGAGGCAATGAGCAGTTCTTC	CASTKMDRGGNEQFF
.	TRBJ1-1	TRBV10-2	.	TGCGCCAGTTCCGGCAGGGAGTTTGAAGCTTTCTTT	CASSGREFEAFF
.	TRBJ1-2	TRBV28	.	TGTGCCAGCAGTTTATCGTTCGATGGCTACACCTTC	CASSLSFDGYTF
.	TRBJ1-5	TRBV29-1	once	TGCAGCGTTGAAAGGTCCCCCGGCGACGGGACAACCGGCAATCAGCCCCAGCATTTT	CSVERSPGDGTTGNQPQHF
.	TRBJ2-7	TRBV19	.	TGTGCCAGGCGGAGGGCGGGAAGCTACGAGCAGTACTTC	CARRRAGSYEQYF
TRBD2	TRBJ2-1	TRBV7-2	.	TGTGCCAGCAGCTTCTTCGTGATAGCGGGGGCGGGTGAGCAGTTCTTC	CASSFFVIAGAGEQFF
.	TRBJ1-2	TRBV5-6	.	TGTGCCAGCAGCTTGGGGTTAGGGTTGGCCCATGGCTACACCTTC	CASSLGLGLAHGYTF
.	TRBJ1-6	TRBV30	once	TGTGCCTGGAGTCATCCTAACGAGGGCCTCTATAATTCACCCCTCCACTTT	CAWSHPNEGLYNSPLHF
.	TRBJ2-3	TRBV10-3	once	TGTGCCATCAGTGAGAGTTCAGGCACAGATACGCAGTATTTT	CAISESSGTDTQYF
.	TRBJ2-6	TRBV28	.	TGTGCCAGCAGTTTTGGGCCCTCTGGGGCCAACGTCCTGACTTTC	CASSFGPSGANVLTF
.	TRBJ2-3	TRBV7-2	.	TGTGCCAGCAGCTTAGGTGTAGGGGCAGATACGCAGTATTTT	CASSLGVGADTQYF
TRBD1	TRBJ1-2	TRBV28	once	TGTGCCAGCAGGGATACAGGGGAAGGCTACACCTTC	CASRDTGEGYTF
.	TRBJ2-7	TRBV30	.	TGTGCCTGGAGTGTAGGAACACCGAGCTCCTACGAGCAGTACTTC	CAWSVGTPSSYEQYF
.	TRBJ2-5	TRBV9	.	TGTGCCAGCAGCGTGGAAGCATTCGAGACCCAGTACTTC	CASSVEAFETQYF
.	TRBJ1-2	TRBV5-1	.	TGCGCCAGCAGCCCCAGGACAGACGCCTATGGCTACACCTTC	CASSPRTDAYGYTF
.	TRBJ2-7	TRBV7-9	.	TGTGCCAGCAGCTCCGACGCTTACGAGCAGTACTTC	CASSSDAYEQYF
.	TRBJ1-5	TRBV28	.	TGTGCCGCCTACTCAAGACATTCTAGCAATCAGCCCCAGCATTTT	CAAYSRHSSNQPQHF
TRBD1	TRBJ2-2	TRBV5-4	.	TGTGCCAGCAGCCCGTCGGACAGGGTGGCCGGGGAGCTGTTTTTT	CASSPSDRVAGELFF
.	TRBJ1-3	TRBV19	.	TGTGCCAGTAGTATCTGGGGAAACACCATATATTTT	CASSIWGNTIYF
TRBD1	TRBJ1-6	TRBV27	.	TGTGCCAGCAGTCCACTCGGGACAGTGAATTCACCCCTCCACTTT	CASSPLGTVNSPLHF
.	TRBJ2-7	TRBV15	.	TGTGCCACCCGAGTCGGGCCTTACTACGAGCAGTACTTC	CATRVGPYYEQYF
.	TRBJ1-2	TRBV6-5	.	TGTGCCAGCAGACTAAGGGACGTACGGGAAGGCTACACCTTC	CASRLRDVREGYTF
.	TRBJ1-6	TRBV7-8	.	TGTGCCAGCAGCTTACAATGGGGTCAGGGCCATTCACCCCTCCACTTT	CASSLQWGQGHSPLHF
.	TRBJ2-3	TRBV6-4	.	TGTGCCAGCAGTGAAAGTCCGGGTGGAACAGATACGCAGTATTTT	CASSESPGGTDTQYF
.	TRBJ1-1	TRBV28	.	TGTGCCAGCAGTTTAAGTCAGACAGAAGCTTTCTTT	CASSLSQTEAFF
.	TRBJ1-4	TRBV7-9	.	TGTGCCAGCAGCTACGACGGTGAGGCTGAAAAACTGTTTTTT	CASSYDGEAEKLFF
.	TRBJ1-5	TRBV3-1/TRBV3-2	.	TGTGCCAGCAGCCAAGAGGGACAGCCCCAGCATTTT	CASSQEGQPQHF
.	TRBJ2-7	TRBV28	.	TGTGCCAGCAGTTCCAGGGTTGAGCAGTACTTC	CASSSRVEQYF
.	TRBJ2-7	TRBV11-2	once	TGTGCCAGCAGCTTAGATGTAGGCTCCTACGAGCAGTACTTC	CASSLDVGSYEQYF
.	TRBJ2-5	TRBV2	.	TGTGCCAGCAGCGCCCAAGAGACCCAGTACTTC	CASSAQETQYF
.	TRBJ1-4	TRBV18	.	TGTGCCAGCTCACCACAGTTTGCAACTAATGAAAAACTGTTTTTT	CASSPQFATNEKLFF
.	TRBJ1-4	TRBV2	.	TGTGCCAGCAGTGGACGCCTTGGGAAACTGTTTTTT	CASSGRLGKLFF
.	TRBJ2-1	TRBV2	few	TGTGCCAGCAGTCCACAGGGATACTACAATGAGCAGTTCTTC	CASSPQGYYNEQFF
.	TRBJ1-2	TRBV12-3/TRBV12-4	.	TGTGCCAGCGCCAGGTCTTCAGACTATGGCTACACCTTC	CASARSSDYGYTF
TRBD1	TRBJ2-7	TRBV18	few	TGTGCCAGCTCACCGACAGGGGGCCACGAGCAGTACTTC	CASSPTGGHEQYF
.	TRBJ2-3	TRBV7-9	.	TGTGCCAGCAGCTTAGTTGTCGGATCTAGCACAGATACGCAGTATTTT	CASSLVVGSSTDTQYF
.	TRBJ2-3	TRBV18	.	TGTGCCAGCTTAGAAAACGGGGTCACAGATACGCAGTATTTT	CASLENGVTDTQYF